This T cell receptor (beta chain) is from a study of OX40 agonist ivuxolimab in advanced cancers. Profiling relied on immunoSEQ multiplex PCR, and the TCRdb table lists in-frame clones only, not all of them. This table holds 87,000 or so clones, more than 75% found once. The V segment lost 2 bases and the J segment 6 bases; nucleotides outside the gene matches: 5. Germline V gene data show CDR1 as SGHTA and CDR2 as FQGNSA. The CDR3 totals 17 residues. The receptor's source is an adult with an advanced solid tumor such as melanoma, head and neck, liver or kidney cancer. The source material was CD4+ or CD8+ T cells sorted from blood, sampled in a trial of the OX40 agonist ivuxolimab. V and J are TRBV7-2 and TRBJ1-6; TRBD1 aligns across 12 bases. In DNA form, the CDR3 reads TGTGCCAGCAGCTTAAGAGGGACAGGGGGCAGTAATTCACCCCTCCACTTT. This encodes CASSLRGTGGSNSPLHF.